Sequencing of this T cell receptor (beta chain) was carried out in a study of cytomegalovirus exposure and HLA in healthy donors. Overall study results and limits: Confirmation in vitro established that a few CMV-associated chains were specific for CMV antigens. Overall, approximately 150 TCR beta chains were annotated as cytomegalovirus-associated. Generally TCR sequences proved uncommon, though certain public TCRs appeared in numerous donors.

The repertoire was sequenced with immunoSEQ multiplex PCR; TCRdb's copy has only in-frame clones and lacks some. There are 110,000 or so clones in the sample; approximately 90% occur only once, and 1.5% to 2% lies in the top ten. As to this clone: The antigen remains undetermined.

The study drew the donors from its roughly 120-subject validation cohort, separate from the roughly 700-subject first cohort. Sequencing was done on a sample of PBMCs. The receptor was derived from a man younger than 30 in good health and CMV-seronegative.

In DNA form, the CDR3 reads TGTGCCAGTAGTGGGACAACAGATACGCAGTATTTT. The encoded protein is CASSGTTDTQYF. V usage is TRBV19 and J usage is TRBJ2-3; D possibly corresponds to TRBD1 (6 bases). Germline lookup yields CDR1 LNHDA and CDR2 SQIVND (reference sequence). V was clipped by 5 bases and J by 3 bases, with 6 bases between them. This CDR3 is 12 amino acids long.